Each of the 8 T cell receptor beta chains below was sequenced from the same sample in a study of CD8+ T cells in alopecia areata. Once RNA had been extracted, it was reverse transcribed into cDNA to act as the sequencing template. Assay: immunoSEQ multiplex PCR; the TCRdb copy retains only in-frame clones and omits some. The table has approximately 210,000 clones, 50% to 60% seen once. Stated treatment: oral pan-JAK inhibitor, 5-10 mg twice daily. Specimen: CD4+ T cells sorted from blood, collected at week 4, from a patient treated with tofacitinib. These receptor sequences come from a human donor with alopecia areata.

V is TRBV29-1 and J is TRBJ2-1; D is tentatively TRBD1 or TRBD2 (6 bases each). Germline V lookup: CDR1 SQVTM, CDR2 ANQGSEA. CDR3 size: 16 residues. Trimming took 0 bases from V and 2 from J, leaving 14 bases between them. The CDR3 loop reads CSVEENGGPTYNEQFF. In DNA form, the CDR3 reads TGCAGCGTTGAAGAAAACGGGGGCCCCACCTACAATGAGCAGTTCTTC.

This clone was seen a few times. The rearrangement uses TRBV30 and TRBJ2-7; D possibly corresponds to TRBD2 (6 bases). CDR3 length: 12 residues. Germline values: CDR1 GTSNPN, CDR2 SVGIG (reference sequence). V was cut by 7 bases and J by 3 bases, with 13 bases left in between. The CDR3 here is CASEGTYYEQYF. In nucleotides, the CDR3 is TGTGCCTCCGAAGGGACTTACTACGAGCAGTACTTC.

This chain joins TRBV14 and TRBJ2-2; D is unclear. Germline V gene data show CDR1 as SGHDN and CDR2 as FVKESK. Trimming stripped 11 bases from V and 0 bases from J, with 13 bases between. There are 14 residues in the CDR3. The CDR3 protein is CAGRSSANTGELFF. For the CDR3, the DNA is TGTGCCGGCCGTAGCAGCGCGAACACCGGGGAGCTGTTTTTT.

With respect to this clone: One end of the junction varies from germline; a read error may be responsible. This sample also contains other DNA sequences that code for the same CDR3. The V call is TRBV2, the J call TRBJ1-2; a weak D match, TRBD1 (5 bases). Germline V gene sequence: CDR1 SNHLY, CDR2 FYNNEI. The CDR3 loop spans 15 amino acids. This CDR3 reads CASSEFQGTHYGYTF. CDR3 bases: TGCGCCAGCAGTGAGTTCCAGGGCACCCACTATGGCTACACCTTC.

This chain joins TRBV30 and TRBJ1-1; D is uncertain. CDR3 size: 13 residues. With 4 bases removed from V and 0 bases from J, the gap between germline ends came to 9 bases. CDR1 and CDR2 from the germline V gene are GTSNPN and SVGIG (reference sequence). CDR3 sequence: CAWTGHMNTEAFF. The CDR3 bases are TGTGCCTGGACTGGGCACATGAACACTGAAGCTTTCTTT.

The rearrangement joins TRBV5-4 to TRBJ2-7, with a possible D match to TRBD2 (7 bases). Deletions cut 0 bases from V and 4 bases from J, with 17 bases between. This CDR3 has 16 residues. Germline V gene sequence: CDR1 SGHNT, CDR2 YYREEE (reference sequence). CDR3 in DNA: TGTGCCAGCAGCTTGGCCGGCGCGGGGGCAAGATACGAGCAGTACTTC. It encodes CASSLAGAGARYEQYF.

The chain couples TRBV9 to TRBJ1-5; TRBD1 matches 7 bases. J was trimmed by 5 bases and V by 4 bases; bases with no gene match: 9. CDR1 SGDLS and CDR2 YYNGEE come from the germline V gene. The CDR3 sequence is 15 residues long. The CDR3 bases are TGTGCCAGCAGCTTCGGACCAGGGGGGGATCAGCCCCAGCATTTT. Protein: CASSFGPGGDQPQHF.

This chain connects TRBV4-1 to TRBJ2-5, with D uncertain. This CDR3 comprises 12 residues. Trimming took off 5 bases at V and 7 bases at J, with 11 bases between the two ends. Per the germline V gene, CDR1 is MGHRA and CDR2 is YSYEKL. The CDR3 sequence: CASSSPVGTQYF. CDR3 DNA sequence: TGCGCCAGCAGCTCACCTGTCGGGACCCAGTACTTC.